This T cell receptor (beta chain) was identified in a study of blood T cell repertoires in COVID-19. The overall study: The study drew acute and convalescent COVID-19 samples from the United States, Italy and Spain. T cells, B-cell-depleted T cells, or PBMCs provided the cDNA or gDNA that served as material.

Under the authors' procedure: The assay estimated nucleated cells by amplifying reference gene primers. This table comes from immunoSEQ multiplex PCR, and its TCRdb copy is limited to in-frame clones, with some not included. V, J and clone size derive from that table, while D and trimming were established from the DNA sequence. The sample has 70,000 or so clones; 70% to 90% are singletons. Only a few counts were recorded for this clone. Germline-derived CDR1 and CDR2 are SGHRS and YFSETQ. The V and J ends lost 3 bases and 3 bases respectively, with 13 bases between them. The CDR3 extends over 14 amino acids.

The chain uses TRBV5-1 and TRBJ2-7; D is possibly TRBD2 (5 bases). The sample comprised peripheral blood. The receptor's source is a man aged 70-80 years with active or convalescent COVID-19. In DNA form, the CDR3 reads TGCGCCAGCAGCTCGGGCCGGGGTAACTACGAGCAGTACTTC. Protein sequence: CASSSGRGNYEQYF. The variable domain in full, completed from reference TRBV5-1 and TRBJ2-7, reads KAGVTQTPRYLIKTRGQQVTLSCSPISGHRSVSWYQQTPGQGLQFLFEYFSETQRNKGNFPGRFSGRQFSNSRSEMNVSTLELGDSALYLCASSSGRGNYEQYFGPGTRLTVT.